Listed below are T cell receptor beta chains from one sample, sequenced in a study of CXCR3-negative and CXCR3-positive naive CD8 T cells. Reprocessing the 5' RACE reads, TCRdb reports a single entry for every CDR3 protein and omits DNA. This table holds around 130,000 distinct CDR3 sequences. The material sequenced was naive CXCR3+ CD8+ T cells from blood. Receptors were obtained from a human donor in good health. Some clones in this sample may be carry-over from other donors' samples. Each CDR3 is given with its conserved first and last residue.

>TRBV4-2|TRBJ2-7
CASSQPGQAYEQYF
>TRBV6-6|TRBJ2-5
CASSVSLGKETQYF
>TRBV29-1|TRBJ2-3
CSVDLAGGTDTQYF
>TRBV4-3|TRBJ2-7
CASSQESRASGAYEQYF
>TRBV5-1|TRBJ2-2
CASSSTSEGGLWTGELFF
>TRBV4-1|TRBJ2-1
CASSHFGSQGDEQFF
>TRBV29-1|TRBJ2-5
CSVVLPKYQETQYF
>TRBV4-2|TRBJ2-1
CASSQDGWDNFNEQFF
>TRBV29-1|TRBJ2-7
CSVGGTGNEGEQYF
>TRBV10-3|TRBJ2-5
CAISELWRGYQETQYF
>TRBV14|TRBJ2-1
CASSQEGTAGVDEQFF
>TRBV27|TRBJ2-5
CASSARLGSMETQYF
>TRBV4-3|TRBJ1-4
CASSQGDQNEKLFF
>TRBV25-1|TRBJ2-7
CASSRRKPLSALGQYF
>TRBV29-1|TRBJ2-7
CSVAVTSALNSYEQYF
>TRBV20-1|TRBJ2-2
CSARDLVGLNTGEPFF
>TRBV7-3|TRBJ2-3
CASSSTGGPDTQYF
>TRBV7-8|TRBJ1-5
CASSLEDSSNQPQHF
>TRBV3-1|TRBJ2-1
CASSQAAGDNEQFF
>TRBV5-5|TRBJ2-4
CASSLLPTGGLAKNIQYF
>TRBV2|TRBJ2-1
CASSEGGYYNEQFF
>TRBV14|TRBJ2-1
CASSQDRGASSYNEQFF
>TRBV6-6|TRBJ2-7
CASSYSERNSYEQYF
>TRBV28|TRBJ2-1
CASSLESGRTYNEQFF
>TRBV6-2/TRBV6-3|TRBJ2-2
CASSYSTGAGELFF
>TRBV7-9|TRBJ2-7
CASSHTGTGNDEQYF
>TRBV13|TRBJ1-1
CASSWTEDLNTEAFF
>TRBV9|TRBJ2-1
CASSLNVAQSSYNEQFF
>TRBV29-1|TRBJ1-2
CSVPEGPNGYTF
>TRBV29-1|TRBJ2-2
CSVVNAGELFF
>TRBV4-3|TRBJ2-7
CASSQDRGSGYEQYF
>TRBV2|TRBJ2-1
CASSGWIQDYNEQFF
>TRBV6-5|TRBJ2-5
CASSYSRGEETQYF
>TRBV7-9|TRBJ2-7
CASSSRQGSYEQYF
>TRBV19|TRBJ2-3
CASRYTDTQYF
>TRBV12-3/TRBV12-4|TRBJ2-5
CASSKRGETQYF
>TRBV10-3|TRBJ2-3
CAILDRSTDTQYF
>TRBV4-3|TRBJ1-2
CASSLSPKGDNYGYTF
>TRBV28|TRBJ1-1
CASSTTWTGNTEAFF
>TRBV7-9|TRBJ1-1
CASITDGTGNTEAFF
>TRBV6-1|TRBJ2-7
CASSDSGLYEQYF
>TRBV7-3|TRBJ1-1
CASSYGGWNTEAFF
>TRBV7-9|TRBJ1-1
CASSFGGNTEAFF
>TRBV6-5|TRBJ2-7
CASSYYQGRDEQYF
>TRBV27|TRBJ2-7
CASRTGPYEQYF